Here is one T cell receptor (beta chain) with its context. Its antigen has not been determined. One base away there is no much larger clone; base qualities are not given. TCR CDR3 regions were amplified from genomic DNA by multiplex PCR using the deep immunoSEQ assay. For each cell subset, the extracted genomic DNA was distributed evenly across all wells of several immunoSEQ 96-well plates, and each plate served as one replicate. For sorted subsets, around 200 ng genomic DNA, equal to 30,000 to 35,000 T cell genomes, was loaded into each replicate PCR. Purified libraries were quantified with a Qubit 3.0 fluorometer, sized on a Bioanalyzer 2100, and re-quantified with the KAPA Library Quantification kit. A separate single-read 150-cycle Illumina NextSeq 550 flow cell was used to sequence each immunoSEQ 96-well plate. For the original study's pipeline: Because only junctional sequences without quality scores were contained in the immunoSEQ output, filtering matching that applied to full-length reads could not be performed. Sequences were annotated with PyIR, a Python wrapper for IgBLAST v1.9, and V/J genes and CDR3 were assigned using IMGT germline references. Reads with weak V/J assignments (E-value above 1e-6), missing CDR3, stop codons, out-of-frame junctions, or ambiguous translated residues were removed. A V3J clonotype was defined by an identical inferred V gene, J gene, and CDR3 amino acid sequence. Percentage overlap between repertoires was calculated by dividing the number of shared unique clonotypes by the size of the smaller repertoire. Richness of each repertoire was evaluated using RTK rarefaction, the Chao1 estimator, and Recon v2.1 estimates of unobserved clonotypes. Generation probabilities were computed with OLGA for all TCRbeta clonotypes obtained by the gDNA method from several donors. Sourced from immuneACCESS, this table was stored by TCRdb with only in-frame sequences that have V and J called. A share of the clones is absent; for the studies checked, an unresolved V gene accounts for under half, and the remainder has no known explanation. D and trimming come from the DNA, and the V and J calls and clone size come from that table. In this sample the table shows 740,000 or so clones, about 80% of which occur a single time. The ten most abundant clones make up 1.5% to 2% of the sample.

The data derive from a study of shared clonotypes between healthy human individuals (dated by TCRdb to 2020 to 2021). Looking at the study overall: The cohort included a few men and a couple of women between 18 and 49 years of age. For each donor, CD4 naive and CD4 memory were each given three plates, CD8 naive was given two plates, and CD8 memory was given one plate. To estimate repertoire size and how much clonotypes are shared between individuals, the study performed deep sequencing of blood TCR repertoires from about five healthy adults. Libraries were prepared and TCR repertoires were sequenced by different laboratories using diverse techniques, in order to increase sequencing depth and limit assay-specific biases. Between about 0.9 and 8.9 billion PBMCs per donor were obtained by leukapheresis.

The junction shows trimming of 7 bases on V and 8 bases on J, and the gene matches do not reach 5 bases of it. From the germline V gene, CDR1 is MGHDK and CDR2 is SYGVNS. The CDR3, cysteine through phenylalanine, is 13 amino acids long. CDR3 DNA only is kept here, 39 bases in frame from base 1. The donors were healthy, HIV-negative adults with no recently reported acute infections or vaccinations. Every donor was a Caucasian adult living in Nashville, Tennessee, USA. CD4+ T cells were enriched through magnetic negative selection, after which naive cells were positively selected on CD45RA and the remaining negative fraction served as the memory subset. Blood was obtained by leukapheresis, after which PBMCs were separated by Ficoll-Histopaque density gradient centrifugation and cryopreserved in liquid nitrogen vapor phase. Analytical flow cytometry was used to check the purity and quantity of every magnetically sorted T cell population. Genomic DNA was isolated from each sorted fraction and quantified by UV absorbance on a Nanodrop 2000c.

Results and caveats for the whole study, not just this receptor: Even with the large sequencing depth, rarefaction of the sorted-subset datasets indicated that sequencing was incomplete. The small number of donors limited the genetic and exposure-history diversity represented. Only blood was sampled, and tissue TCR repertoires likely differ from those in blood. Clonotypes shared by all four sorted-subset donors showed higher generation probabilities than non-shared clonotypes. Pairwise subsampling led to the expectation that sequencing depth would affect the degree of clonotype sharing among donors. Across a handful of donors, about 5.2% of naive CD4, approximately 4% of naive CD8, approximately 2.5% of memory CD4, and approximately 0.4% of memory CD8 clonotypes were shared. Naive subsets generally had larger estimated clonotype richness than memory subsets.

This sequence originates from a woman aged 25 to 45 in good health. Material for sequencing was memory CD4+ T cells sorted from blood. The cell subset or site label of this sample denotes: CD45RA-negative fraction. This chain is built from TRBV25-1 and TRBJ1-4; TRBD1 lines up with 9 middle nucleotides. The CDR3 protein is CASTGTGREKLFF. The bases are TGTGCCAGCACCGGGACAGGGCGGGAAAAACTGTTTTTT.